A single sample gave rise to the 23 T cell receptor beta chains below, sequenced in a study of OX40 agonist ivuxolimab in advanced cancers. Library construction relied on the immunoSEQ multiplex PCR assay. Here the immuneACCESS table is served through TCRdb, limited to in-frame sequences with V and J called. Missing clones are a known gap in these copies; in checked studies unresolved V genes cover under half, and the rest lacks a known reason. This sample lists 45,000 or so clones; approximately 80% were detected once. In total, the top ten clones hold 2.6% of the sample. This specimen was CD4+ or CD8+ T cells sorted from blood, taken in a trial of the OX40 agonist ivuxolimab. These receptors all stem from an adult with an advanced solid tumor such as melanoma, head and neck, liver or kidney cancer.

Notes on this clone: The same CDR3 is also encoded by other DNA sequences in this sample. DNA of the CDR3: TGCGCCAGCAGCTTGGAAGGCGAGACCCAGTACTTC. Protein sequence: CASSLEGETQYF. This chain connects TRBV5-1 to TRBJ2-5; D uncertain. Germline loops: CDR1 SGHRS, CDR2 YFSETQ. This CDR3 has 12 residues. V lost 0 bases to trimming and J lost 5 bases, with 5 bases between them.

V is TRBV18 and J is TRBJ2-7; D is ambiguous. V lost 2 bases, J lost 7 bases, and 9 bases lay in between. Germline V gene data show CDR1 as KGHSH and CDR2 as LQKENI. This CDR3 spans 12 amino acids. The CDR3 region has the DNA TGTGCCAGCTCACCATCCGTAAGAGAGCAGTACTTC. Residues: CASSPSVREQYF.

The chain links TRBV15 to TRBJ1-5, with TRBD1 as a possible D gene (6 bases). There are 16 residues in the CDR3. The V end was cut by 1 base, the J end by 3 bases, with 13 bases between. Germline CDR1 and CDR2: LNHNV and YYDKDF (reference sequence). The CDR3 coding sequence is TGTGCCACCAGCAGAGCAACCGGACAGCTCAATCAGCCCCAGCATTTT. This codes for CATSRATGQLNQPQHF.

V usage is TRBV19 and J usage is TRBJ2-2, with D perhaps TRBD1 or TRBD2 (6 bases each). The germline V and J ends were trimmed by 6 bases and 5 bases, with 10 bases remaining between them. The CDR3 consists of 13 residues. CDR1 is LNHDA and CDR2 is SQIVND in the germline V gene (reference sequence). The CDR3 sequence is CASRRDNTGELFF. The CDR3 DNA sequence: TGTGCCAGTAGGCGGGACAATACCGGGGAGCTGTTTTTT.

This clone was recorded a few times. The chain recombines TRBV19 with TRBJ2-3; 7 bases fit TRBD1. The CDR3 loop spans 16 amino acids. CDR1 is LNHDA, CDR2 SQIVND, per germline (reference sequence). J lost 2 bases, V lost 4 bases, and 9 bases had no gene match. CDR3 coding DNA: TGTGCCAGTAGTAAATCCCCGGGACAGACCACAGATACGCAGTATTTT. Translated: CASSKSPGQTTDTQYF.

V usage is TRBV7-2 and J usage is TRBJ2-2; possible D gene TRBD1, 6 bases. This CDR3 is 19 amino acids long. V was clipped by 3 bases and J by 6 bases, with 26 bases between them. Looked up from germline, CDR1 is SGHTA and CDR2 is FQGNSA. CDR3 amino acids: CASSFPPDRISEWAGELFF. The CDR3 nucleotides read TGTGCCAGCAGCTTTCCACCAGACAGGATTAGTGAGTGGGCCGGGGAGCTGTTTTTT.

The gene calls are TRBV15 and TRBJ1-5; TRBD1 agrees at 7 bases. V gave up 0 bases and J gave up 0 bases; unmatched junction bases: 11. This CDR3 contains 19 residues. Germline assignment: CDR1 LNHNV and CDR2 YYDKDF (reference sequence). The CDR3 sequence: CATSRDHPPGTASNQPQHF. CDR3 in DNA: TGTGCCACCAGCAGAGATCACCCTCCGGGGACAGCTAGCAATCAGCCCCAGCATTTT.

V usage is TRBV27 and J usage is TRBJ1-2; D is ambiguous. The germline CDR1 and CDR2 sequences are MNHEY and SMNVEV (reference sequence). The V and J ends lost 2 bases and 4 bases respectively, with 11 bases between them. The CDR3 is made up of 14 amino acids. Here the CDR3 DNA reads TGTGCCAGCAGTTTAGGCGGCGGGGTCTATGGCTACACCTTC. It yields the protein CASSLGGGVYGYTF.

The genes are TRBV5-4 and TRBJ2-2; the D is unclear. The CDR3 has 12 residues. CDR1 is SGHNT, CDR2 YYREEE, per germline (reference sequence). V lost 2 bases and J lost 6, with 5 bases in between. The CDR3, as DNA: TGTGCCAGCAGCTTCGGAGCCGGGGAGCTGTTTTTT. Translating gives CASSFGAGELFF.

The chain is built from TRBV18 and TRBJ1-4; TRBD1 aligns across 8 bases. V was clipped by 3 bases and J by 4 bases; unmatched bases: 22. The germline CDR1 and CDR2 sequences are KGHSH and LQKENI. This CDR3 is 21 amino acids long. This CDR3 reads CASSPTQGQAMQRLVNEKLFF. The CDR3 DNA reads TGTGCCAGCTCACCTACCCAGGGACAGGCGATGCAGAGGCTCGTTAATGAAAAACTGTTTTTT.

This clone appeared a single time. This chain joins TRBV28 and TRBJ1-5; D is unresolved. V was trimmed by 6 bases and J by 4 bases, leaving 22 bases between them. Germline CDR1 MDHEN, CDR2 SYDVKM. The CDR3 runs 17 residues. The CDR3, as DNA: TGTGCCAGCAGGTCTCCAGACATCCGCTTAGCAAATCAGCCCCAGCATTTT. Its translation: CASRSPDIRLANQPQHF.

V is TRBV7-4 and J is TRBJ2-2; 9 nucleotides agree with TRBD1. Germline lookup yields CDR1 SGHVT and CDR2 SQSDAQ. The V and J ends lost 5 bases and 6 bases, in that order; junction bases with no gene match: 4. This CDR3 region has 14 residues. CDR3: CASSQDRGAGELFF. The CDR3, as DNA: TGTGCCAGCAGCCAGGACAGGGGAGCCGGGGAGCTGTTTTTT.

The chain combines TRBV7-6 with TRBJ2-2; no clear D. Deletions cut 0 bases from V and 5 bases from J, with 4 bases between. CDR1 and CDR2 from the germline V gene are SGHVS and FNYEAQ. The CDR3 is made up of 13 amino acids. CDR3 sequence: CASSLAGTGELFF. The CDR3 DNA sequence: TGTGCCAGCAGCTTAGCGGGGACCGGGGAGCTGTTTTTT.

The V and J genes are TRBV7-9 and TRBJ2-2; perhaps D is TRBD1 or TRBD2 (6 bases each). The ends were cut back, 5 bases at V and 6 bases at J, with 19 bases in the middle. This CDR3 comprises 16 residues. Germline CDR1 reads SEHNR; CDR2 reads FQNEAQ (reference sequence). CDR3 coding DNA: TGTGCCAGCAGCACATTTTCGGGGGCGGGTTCCGGGGAGCTGTTTTTT. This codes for CASSTFSGAGSGELFF.

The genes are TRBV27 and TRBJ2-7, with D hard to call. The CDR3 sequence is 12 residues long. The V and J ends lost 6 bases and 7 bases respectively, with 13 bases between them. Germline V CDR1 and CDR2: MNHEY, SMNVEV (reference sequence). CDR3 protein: CASRRPGREQYF. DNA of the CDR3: TGTGCCAGCAGAAGACCGGGTAGAGAGCAGTACTTC.

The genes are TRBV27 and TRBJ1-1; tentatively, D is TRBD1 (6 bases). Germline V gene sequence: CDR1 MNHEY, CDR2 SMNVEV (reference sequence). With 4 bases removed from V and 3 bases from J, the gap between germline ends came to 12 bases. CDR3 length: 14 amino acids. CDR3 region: CASSSDSLYTEAFF. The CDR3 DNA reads TGTGCCAGCAGTTCGGACAGCCTATACACTGAAGCTTTCTTT.

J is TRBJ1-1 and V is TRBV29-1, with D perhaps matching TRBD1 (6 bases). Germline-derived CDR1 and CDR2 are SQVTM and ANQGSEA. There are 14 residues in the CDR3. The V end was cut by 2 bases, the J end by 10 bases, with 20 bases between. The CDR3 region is CSVESKGRGSVAFF. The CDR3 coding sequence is TGCAGCGTTGAATCCAAGGGGAGGGGGTCGGTAGCTTTCTTT.

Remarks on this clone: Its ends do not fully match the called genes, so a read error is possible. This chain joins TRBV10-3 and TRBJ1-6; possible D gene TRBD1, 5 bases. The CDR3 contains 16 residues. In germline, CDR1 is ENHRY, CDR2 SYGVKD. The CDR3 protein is CAIRYSTGNHNSPPHF. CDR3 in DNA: TGTGCCATTCGATACAGTACAGGCAACCATAATTCACCCCCCCACTTT.

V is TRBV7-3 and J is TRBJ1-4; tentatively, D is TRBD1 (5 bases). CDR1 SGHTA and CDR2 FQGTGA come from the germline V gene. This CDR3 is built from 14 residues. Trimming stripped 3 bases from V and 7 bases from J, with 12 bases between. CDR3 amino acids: CASSFSGGGEKLFF. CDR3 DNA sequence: TGTGCCAGCAGCTTTAGTGGGGGTGGTGAAAAACTGTTTTTT.

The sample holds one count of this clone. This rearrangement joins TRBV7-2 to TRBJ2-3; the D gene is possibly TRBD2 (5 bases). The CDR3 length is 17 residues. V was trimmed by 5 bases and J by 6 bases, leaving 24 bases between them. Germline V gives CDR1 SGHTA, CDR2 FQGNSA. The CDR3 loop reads CASSHPRGILRVDTQYF. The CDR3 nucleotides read TGTGCCAGCAGCCATCCACGGGGTATTTTGAGGGTGGATACGCAGTATTTT.

The CDR3 nucleotides are TGTGCCAGCAGCATCGGGACAGGAGGCAATGAGCAGTTCTTC. It translates to CASSIGTGGNEQFF. This sequence joins TRBV13 and TRBJ2-1; TRBD1 matches at 8 bases. This CDR3 is built from 14 residues. The V segment lost 5 bases and the J segment 6 bases; nucleotides outside the gene matches: 6. Germline values: CDR1 PRHDT, CDR2 FYEKMQ (reference sequence).

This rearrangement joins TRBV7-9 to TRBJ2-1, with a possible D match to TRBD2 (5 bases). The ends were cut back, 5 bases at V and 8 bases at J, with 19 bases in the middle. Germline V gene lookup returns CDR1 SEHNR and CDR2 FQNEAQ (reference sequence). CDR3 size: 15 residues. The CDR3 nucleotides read TGTGCCAGCAGCGATCCCTCCGAGTGGGAGTATGAGCAGTTCTTC. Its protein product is CASSDPSEWEYEQFF. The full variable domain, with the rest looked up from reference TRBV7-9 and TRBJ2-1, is DTGVSQNPRHKITKRGQNVTFRCDPISEHNRLYWYRQTLGQGPEFLTYFQNEAQLEKSRLLSDRFSAERPKGSFSTLEIQRTEQGDSAMYLCASSDPSEWEYEQFFGPGTRLTVL.

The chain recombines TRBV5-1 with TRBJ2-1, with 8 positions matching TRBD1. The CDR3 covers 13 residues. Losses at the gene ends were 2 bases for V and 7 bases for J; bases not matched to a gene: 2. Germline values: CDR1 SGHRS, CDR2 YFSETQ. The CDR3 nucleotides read TGCGCCAGCAGCTTCGACAGGGGTAATGAGCAGTTCTTC. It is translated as CASSFDRGNEQFF.